Below are 7 T cell receptor beta chains sequenced from a single sample in a study of shared clonotypes between healthy human individuals. Profiled with immunoSEQ multiplex PCR; TCRdb holds only in-frame clones, not every one. The repertoire holds 550,000 to 800,000 clones, with over 65% as singletons. The sequencing input was memory CD4+ T cells sorted from blood. Noted subset: CD45RA-negative fraction. Receptor source: a woman in her twenties or thirties in good health.

The chain uses TRBV7-2 and TRBJ2-7; 8 positions agree with TRBD2. Germline V gene data show CDR1 as SGHTA and CDR2 as FQGNSA. There are 14 residues in the CDR3. Trimming removed 5 bases from V and 3 bases from J; junction bases left unmatched: 6. This CDR3 reads CASSPGLGYYEQYF. The CDR3 DNA follows: TGTGCCAGCAGCCCGGGACTAGGATACTACGAGCAGTACTTC.

At least ten counts were recorded for this clone. One end of the junction fails to match germline, which may point to a read error. This chain connects TRBV6-1 to TRBJ2-4; 10 bases are shared with TRBD2. The length of the CDR3 is 12 residues. Germline V gives CDR1 MNHNS, CDR2 SASEGT. The DNA of the CDR3 is TGTGCCAGCACCTTAGGAAGCGGGAGGGCCGAGTTC. The encoded protein is CASTLGSGRAEF.

The chain links TRBV19 to TRBJ2-7; D is unresolved. Trimming cost V 3 bases and J 6 bases, with 18 bases left between them. The germline gives CDR1 LNHDA, CDR2 SQIVND (reference sequence). The CDR3 is made up of 15 amino acids. Written as DNA, the CDR3 is TGTGCCAGTAGTATCGATAGTGGCCCGCCGGGCGAGCAGTACTTC. Translating gives CASSIDSGPPGEQYF.

This clone was seen a handful of times. V gene TRBV7-2 combines with J gene TRBJ1-1; TRBD1 might be the D (5 bases). V was cut by 6 bases and J by 3 bases, with 17 bases left in between. CDR3 length: 15 amino acids. Germline V gene data show CDR1 as SGHTA and CDR2 as FQGNSA. The DNA for the CDR3 is TGTGCCAGCAGATCAGGCGGGGGTCGGGACACTGAAGCTTTCTTT. It specifies CASRSGGGRDTEAFF.

This chain links TRBV2 with TRBJ2-7; TRBD2 is a possible D gene (6 bases). CDR1 and CDR2 from the germline V gene are SNHLY and FYNNEI. The V end was cut by 6 bases, the J end by 0 bases, with 12 bases between. The CDR3 sequence is 14 residues long. The CDR3 DNA is TGTGCCAGCAGGCGGGACTGGAGCTCCTACGAGCAGTACTTC. Protein: CASRRDWSSYEQYF.

Comments on this clone: The sample has other DNA sequences that encode this CDR3 too. The chain uses TRBV19 and TRBJ1-1; D not certain. V lost 1 base and J lost 1, with 4 bases in between. The CDR3 has 13 amino acids. CDR1 LNHDA and CDR2 SQIVND come from the germline V gene (reference sequence). CDR3 in amino acids: CASSIGRNTEAFF. The CDR3 nucleotides read TGTGCCAGTAGTATAGGACGGAACACTGAAGCTTTCTTT.

On this clone: A much larger clone lies a single base off, so this may be a read error. The chain uses TRBV7-9 and TRBJ2-3; D is undetermined. Germline V gene lookup returns CDR1 SEHNR and CDR2 FQNEAQ (reference sequence). The germline V and J ends were trimmed by 5 bases and 2 bases, with 2 bases remaining between them. The CDR3 has 11 amino acids. The CDR3 spells CASSDTDTQYF. CDR3 DNA: TGTGCCAGCAGCGACACAGATACGCAGTATTTT. Full variable domain (remainder filled in from reference TRBV7-9 and TRBJ2-3): DTGVSQNPRHKITKRGQNVTFRCDPISEHNRLYWYRQTLGQGPEFLTYFQNEAQLEKSRLLSDRFSAERPKGSFSTLEIQRTEQGDSAMYLCASSDTDTQYFGPGTRLTVL.